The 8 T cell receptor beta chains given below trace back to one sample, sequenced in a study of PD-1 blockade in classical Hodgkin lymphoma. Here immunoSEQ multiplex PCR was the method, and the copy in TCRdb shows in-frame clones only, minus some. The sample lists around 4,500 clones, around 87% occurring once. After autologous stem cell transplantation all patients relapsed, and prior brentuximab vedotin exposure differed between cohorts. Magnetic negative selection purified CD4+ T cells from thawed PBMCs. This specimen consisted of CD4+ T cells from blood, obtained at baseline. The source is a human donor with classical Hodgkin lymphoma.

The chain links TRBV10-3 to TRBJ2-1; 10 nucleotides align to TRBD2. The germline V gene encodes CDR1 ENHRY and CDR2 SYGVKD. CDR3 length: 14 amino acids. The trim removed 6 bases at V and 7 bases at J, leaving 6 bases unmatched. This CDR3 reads CAIRAGTSVNEQFF. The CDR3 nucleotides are TGTGCCATCAGAGCCGGGACTAGCGTTAATGAGCAGTTCTTC.

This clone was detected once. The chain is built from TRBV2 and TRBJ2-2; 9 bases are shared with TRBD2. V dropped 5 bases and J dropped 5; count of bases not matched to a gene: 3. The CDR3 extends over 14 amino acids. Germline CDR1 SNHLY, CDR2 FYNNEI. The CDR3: CASSRTSETGELFF. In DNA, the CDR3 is TGTGCCAGCAGTAGGACTAGCGAGACCGGGGAGCTGTTTTTT.

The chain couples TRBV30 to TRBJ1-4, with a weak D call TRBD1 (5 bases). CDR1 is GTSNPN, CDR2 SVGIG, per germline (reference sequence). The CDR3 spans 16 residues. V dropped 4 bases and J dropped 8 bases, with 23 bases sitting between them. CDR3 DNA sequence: TGTGCCTGGACAAGCATCCGGGCGCTGGGGGTGGAAAAACTGTTTTTT. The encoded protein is CAWTSIRALGVEKLFF.

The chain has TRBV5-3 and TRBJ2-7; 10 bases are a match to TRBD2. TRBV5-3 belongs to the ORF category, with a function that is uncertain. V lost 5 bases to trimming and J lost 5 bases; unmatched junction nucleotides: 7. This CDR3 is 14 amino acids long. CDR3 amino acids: CARRPTSGIHEQYF. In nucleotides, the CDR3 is TGTGCCAGAAGGCCTACTAGCGGGATCCACGAGCAGTACTTC.

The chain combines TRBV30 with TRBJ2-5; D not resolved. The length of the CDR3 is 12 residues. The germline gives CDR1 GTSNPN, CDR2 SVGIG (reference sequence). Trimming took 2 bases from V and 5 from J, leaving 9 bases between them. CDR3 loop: CAWSMVWETQYF. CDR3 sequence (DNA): TGTGCCTGGAGTATGGTCTGGGAGACCCAGTACTTC.

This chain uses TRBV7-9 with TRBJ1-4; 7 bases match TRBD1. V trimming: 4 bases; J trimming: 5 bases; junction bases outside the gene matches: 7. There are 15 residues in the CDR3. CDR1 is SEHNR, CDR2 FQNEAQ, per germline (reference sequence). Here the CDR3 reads CASSSRLGQNEKLFF. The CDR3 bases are TGTGCCAGCAGCTCTCGGCTGGGACAGAATGAAAAACTGTTTTTT.

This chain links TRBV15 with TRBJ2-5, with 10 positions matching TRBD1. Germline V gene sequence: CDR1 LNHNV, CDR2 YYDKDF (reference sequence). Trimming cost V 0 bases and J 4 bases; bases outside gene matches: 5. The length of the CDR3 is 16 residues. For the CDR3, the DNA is TGTGCCACCAGCAGAGAGGGACAGGGGTATGGAGAGACCCAGTACTTC. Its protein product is CATSREGQGYGETQYF.

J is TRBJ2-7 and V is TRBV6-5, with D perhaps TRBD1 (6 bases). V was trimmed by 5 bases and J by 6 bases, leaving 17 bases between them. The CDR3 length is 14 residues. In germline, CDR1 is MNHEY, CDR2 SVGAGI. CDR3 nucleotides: TGTGCCAGCAGTCAACAGGGTCGTAGGCGCGAGCAGTACTTC. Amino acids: CASSQQGRRREQYF.